This T cell receptor beta chain was captured by sequencing in a study of blood T cell repertoires in COVID-19. Only in-frame clones appear in the TCRdb table, and some are missing; sequencing was by immunoSEQ multiplex PCR. The table includes 250,000 or so clones, roughly nine tenths detected once. The ends lost 5 bases at V and 4 bases at J; junction bases unmatched: 13. Per the germline V gene, CDR1 is SEHNR and CDR2 is FQNEAQ (reference sequence). The CDR3 sequence is 17 residues long. This rearrangement joins TRBV7-9 to TRBJ2-1; 8 bases line up with TRBD1. This TCR was sampled from a man between 60 and 75 years old with acute or convalescent COVID-19. Sequenced: peripheral blood. This CDR3 reads CASSLGQGEYYYNEQFF. In DNA form, the CDR3 reads TGTGCCAGCAGCCTAGGACAGGGCGAATATTATTACAATGAGCAGTTCTTC.